One and the same sample provided the 10 T cell receptor beta chains below, sequenced in a study of T cell responses to AZD1222 COVID-19 vaccine. Using immunoSEQ multiplex PCR, the repertoire was profiled, and TCRdb retains in-frame clones only, with some absent. Here the sample spans roughly 150,000 clones, 75% to 95% being singletons. The sequencing used peripheral blood, collected on day 0 of AZD1222 vaccination. The source of these receptors is an adult in good health.

The chain combines TRBV24-1 with TRBJ2-4; a possible D gene is TRBD1 (5 bases). Germline-derived CDR1 and CDR2 are KGHDR and SFDVKD. CDR3 size: 16 residues. With 4 bases removed from V and 0 bases from J, the gap between germline ends came to 12 bases. DNA of the CDR3: TGTGCCACCAGTGAGAATACAGGTGTAGCCAAAAACATTCAGTACTTC. It is translated as CATSENTGVAKNIQYF.

In its sample, this clone was seen once. This chain links TRBV6-4 with TRBJ2-2, with 8 bases fitting TRBD1. The junction had 3 bases not matched to a gene; V was cut back by 6 bases and J by 6 bases. The CDR3 is 13 residues long. Germline V CDR1 and CDR2: MRHNA, SNTAGT. CDR3 bases: TGTGCCAGCAGCCAGACAGGGGCCGGGGAGCTGTTTTTT. This encodes CASSQTGAGELFF.

The J gene is TRBJ2-3, the V gene TRBV19; D gene uncertain. Germline CDR1 LNHDA, CDR2 SQIVND (reference sequence). V was pared by 7 bases and J by 1 base, with 18 bases between. The CDR3 has 16 amino acids. Written as DNA, the CDR3 is TGTGCCAGTATGGACGGGCCTCTTGACCGCACAGATACGCAGTATTTT. Amino acids: CASMDGPLDRTDTQYF.

This chain uses TRBV2 with TRBJ2-1; 14 bases are a match to TRBD2. After removal of 7 bases from V and 13 bases from J, the junction contained 6 bases not matched to a gene. Germline CDR1 reads SNHLY; CDR2 reads FYNNEI. This CDR3 comprises 13 residues. The CDR3 here is CASKGLAGEYQFF. The CDR3 DNA reads TGTGCCAGCAAGGGACTAGCGGGAGAGTATCAGTTCTTC.

The V and J genes are TRBV7-2 and TRBJ2-7, with 8 nucleotides matching TRBD1. With V trimmed by 5 bases and J by 1 base, 4 bases remained unmatched. The CDR3 is 14 residues long. Germline V lookup: CDR1 SGHTA, CDR2 FQGNSA. In nucleotides, the CDR3 is TGTGCCAGCAGCCCCCGGGACAGGTCCTACGAGCAGTACTTC. This translates into CASSPRDRSYEQYF.

This rearrangement joins TRBV6-6 to TRBJ2-3; the D is unclear. V lost 0 bases, J lost 0 bases, and 7 bases lay in between. CDR3 size: 15 residues. CDR1 and CDR2 (germline): MNHNY, SVGAGI (reference sequence). Here the CDR3 DNA reads TGTGCCAGCAGTTACTCGGTGAGGAGCACAGATACGCAGTATTTT. As protein: CASSYSVRSTDTQYF.

V gene TRBV5-1 combines with J gene TRBJ1-3; D may be TRBD1 (5 bases). V was shortened by 3 bases and J by 1 base, with 17 bases between the two germline ends. Per the germline V gene, CDR1 is SGHRS and CDR2 is YFSETQ. The CDR3 is 17 residues long. The CDR3 nucleotides are TGCGCCAGCAGCTCCCTCGGGGGGGAGACGTCTGGAAACACCATATATTTT. It translates to CASSSLGGETSGNTIYF.

The chain combines TRBV6-5 with TRBJ2-1; TRBD2 aligns across 10 bases. J gave up 5 bases and V 5 bases, and 6 bases lay outside the gene matches. Germline-derived CDR1 and CDR2 are MNHEY and SVGAGI. The CDR3 extends over 15 amino acids. CDR3 region: CASSILAGQNNEQFF. The CDR3 DNA follows: TGTGCCAGCAGTATACTAGCGGGGCAGAACAATGAGCAGTTCTTC.

The V call is TRBV9, the J call TRBJ2-5; TRBD2 agrees at 11 bases. V lost 0 bases to trimming and J lost 5 bases; unmatched junction nucleotides: 3. Germline CDR1 reads SGDLS; CDR2 reads YYNGEE. The CDR3 totals 15 residues. CDR3 loop: CASSVGSGRGETQYF. CDR3 in DNA: TGTGCCAGCAGCGTAGGTAGCGGGAGGGGTGAGACCCAGTACTTC.

The chain is built from TRBV9 and TRBJ1-4; D remains unclear. Germline V lookup: CDR1 SGDLS, CDR2 YYNGEE. This CDR3 is built from 14 residues. V lost 4 bases to trimming and J lost 8 bases, with 15 bases between them. The CDR3 DNA reads TGTGCCAGCAGCCCGCTGGGAAGTGGGGAAAAACTGTTTTTT. Protein: CASSPLGSGEKLFF.